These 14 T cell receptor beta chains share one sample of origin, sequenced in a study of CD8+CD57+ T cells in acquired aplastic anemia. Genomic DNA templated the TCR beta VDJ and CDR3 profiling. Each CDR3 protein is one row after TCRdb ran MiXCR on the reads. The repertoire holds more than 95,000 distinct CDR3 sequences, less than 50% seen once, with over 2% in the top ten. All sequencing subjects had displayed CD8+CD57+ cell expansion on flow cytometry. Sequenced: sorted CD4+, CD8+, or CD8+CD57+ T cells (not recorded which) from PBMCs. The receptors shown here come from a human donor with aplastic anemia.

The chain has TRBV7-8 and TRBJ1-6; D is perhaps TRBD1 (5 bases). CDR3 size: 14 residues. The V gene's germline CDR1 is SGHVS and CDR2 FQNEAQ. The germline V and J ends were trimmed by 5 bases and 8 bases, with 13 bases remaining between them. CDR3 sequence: CASSPGRSHSPLHF. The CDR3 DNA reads TGTGCCAGCAGCCCGGGACGGAGCCATTCACCCCTCCACTTT.

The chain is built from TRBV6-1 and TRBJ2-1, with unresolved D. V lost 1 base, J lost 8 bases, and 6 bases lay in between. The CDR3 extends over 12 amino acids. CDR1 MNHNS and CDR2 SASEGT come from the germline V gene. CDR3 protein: CASSEDNDEQFF. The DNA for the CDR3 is TGTGCCAGCAGTGAAGACAACGATGAGCAGTTCTTC.

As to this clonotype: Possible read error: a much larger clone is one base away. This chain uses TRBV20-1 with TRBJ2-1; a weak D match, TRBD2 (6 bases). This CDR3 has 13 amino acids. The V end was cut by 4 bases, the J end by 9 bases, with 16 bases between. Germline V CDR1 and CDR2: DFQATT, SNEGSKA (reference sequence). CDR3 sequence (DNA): TGCAGTGCTATAACGGACCCCGGGGGTGAGCAGTTCTTC. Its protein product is CSAITDPGGEQFF.

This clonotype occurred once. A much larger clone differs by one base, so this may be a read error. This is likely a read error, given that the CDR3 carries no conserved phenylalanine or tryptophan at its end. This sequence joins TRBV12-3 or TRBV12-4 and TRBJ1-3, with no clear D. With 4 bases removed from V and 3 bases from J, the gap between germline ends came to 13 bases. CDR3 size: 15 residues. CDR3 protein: CASSSAQTDGNTIYS. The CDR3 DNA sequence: TGTGCCAGCAGTTCAGCCCAGACGGATGGAAACACCATATATTCT.

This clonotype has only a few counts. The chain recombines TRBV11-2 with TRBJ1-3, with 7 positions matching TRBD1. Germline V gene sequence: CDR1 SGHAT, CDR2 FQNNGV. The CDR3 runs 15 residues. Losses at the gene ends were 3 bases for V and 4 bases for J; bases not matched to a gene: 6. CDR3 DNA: TGTGCCAGCAGCTTCGAAGGGGGCAGCGGAAACACCATATATTTT. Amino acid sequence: CASSFEGGSGNTIYF.

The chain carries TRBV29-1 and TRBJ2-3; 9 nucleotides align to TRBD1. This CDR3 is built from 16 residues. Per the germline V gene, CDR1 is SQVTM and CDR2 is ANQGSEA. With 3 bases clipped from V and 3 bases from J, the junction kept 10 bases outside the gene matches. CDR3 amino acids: CSVERGTGFVTDTQYF. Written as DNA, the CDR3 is TGCAGCGTTGAGAGGGGGACAGGGTTTGTGACAGATACGCAGTATTTT.

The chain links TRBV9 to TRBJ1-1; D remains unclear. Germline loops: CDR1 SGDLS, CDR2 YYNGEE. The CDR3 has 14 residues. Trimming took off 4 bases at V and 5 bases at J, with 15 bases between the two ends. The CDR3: CASSLLEGGTEAFF. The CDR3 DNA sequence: TGTGCCAGCAGCCTACTGGAAGGCGGGACTGAAGCTTTCTTT.

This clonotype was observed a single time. The CDR3 DNA follows: TGTGCTATCAGTGAGTATCTACAGGGGGTCTACGAGCAGTACGTC. It translates to CAISEYLQGVYEQYV. This chain connects TRBV10-3 to TRBJ2-7; TRBD1 agrees at 8 bases. The germline CDR1 and CDR2 sequences are ENHRY and SYGVKD. The CDR3 consists of 15 residues.

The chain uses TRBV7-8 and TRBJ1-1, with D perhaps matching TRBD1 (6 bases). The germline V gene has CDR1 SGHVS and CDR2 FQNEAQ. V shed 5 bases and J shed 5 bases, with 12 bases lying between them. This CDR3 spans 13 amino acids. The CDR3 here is CASSRGGRTEAFF. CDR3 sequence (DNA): TGTGCCAGCAGCCGGGGGGGGCGTACTGAAGCTTTCTTT.

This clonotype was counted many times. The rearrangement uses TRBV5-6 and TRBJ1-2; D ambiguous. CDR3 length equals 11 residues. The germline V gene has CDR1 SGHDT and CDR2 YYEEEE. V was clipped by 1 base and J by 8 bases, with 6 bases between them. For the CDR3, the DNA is TGTGCCAGCAGCTTGACAAGCGGCTACACCTTC. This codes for CASSLTSGYTF.

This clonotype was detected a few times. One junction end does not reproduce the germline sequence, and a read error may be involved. CDR3 region: CASNLPGAPNEKLFF. CDR3 nucleotides: TGTGCCAGCAACCTACCGGGAGCACCTAACGAAAAACTGTTTTTT. The rearrangement links TRBV6-1 to TRBJ1-4, with no clear D. CDR3 size: 15 residues. CDR1 and CDR2 from the germline V gene are MNHNS and SASEGT.

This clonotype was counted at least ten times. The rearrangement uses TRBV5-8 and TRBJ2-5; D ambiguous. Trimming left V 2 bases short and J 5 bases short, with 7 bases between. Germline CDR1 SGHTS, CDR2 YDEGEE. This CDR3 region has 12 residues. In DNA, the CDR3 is TGTGCCAGCAGCTTAATGAGGGAGACCCAGTACTTC. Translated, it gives CASSLMRETQYF.

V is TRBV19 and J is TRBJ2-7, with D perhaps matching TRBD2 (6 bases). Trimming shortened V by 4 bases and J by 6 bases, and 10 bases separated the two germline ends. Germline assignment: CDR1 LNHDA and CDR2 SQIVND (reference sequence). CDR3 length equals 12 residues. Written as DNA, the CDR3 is TGTGCCAGTAGTAGGGACGGGAGCGAGCAGTACTTC. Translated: CASSRDGSEQYF.

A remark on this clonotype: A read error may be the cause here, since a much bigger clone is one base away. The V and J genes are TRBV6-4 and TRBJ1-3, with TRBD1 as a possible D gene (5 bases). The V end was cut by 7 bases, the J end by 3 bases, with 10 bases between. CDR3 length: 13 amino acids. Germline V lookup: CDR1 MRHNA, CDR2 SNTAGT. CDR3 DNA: TGTGCCAGCAAACGAAGGGGTGGAAACACCATATATTTT. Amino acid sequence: CASKRRGGNTIYF.